Listed here are 27 T cell receptor beta chains from one sample, sequenced in a study of T cells in Graves' hyperthyroidism and ophthalmopathy. Amplification targeted TCR beta CDR3 regions from RNA transcripts. With the HTBI primer set, the TCR CDR3 went through a first round of RT-PCR. From the multiplex PCR reads, TCRdb called clonotypes with MiXCR, one entry per CDR3 protein. The sample includes about 620,000 distinct CDR3 sequences, around 15% of them seen just once. The sequencing input was blood. These receptors all stem from a woman under 40 with Graves' hyperthyroidism.

This clonotype was found many times. This chain joins TRBV11-2 and TRBJ2-5; D is unresolved. Per the germline V gene, CDR1 is SGHAT and CDR2 is FQNNGV. The ends were cut back, 6 bases at V and 4 bases at J, with 6 bases in the middle. This CDR3 region has 11 residues. The CDR3 loop reads CASRGAETQYF. The DNA for the CDR3 is TGTGCCAGCAGGGGTGCAGAGACCCAGTACTTC.

This chain uses TRBV27 with TRBJ1-2, with 8 bases identical to TRBD1. Germline values: CDR1 MNHEY, CDR2 SMNVEV (reference sequence). The CDR3 runs 15 residues. Trimming removed 7 bases from V and 0 bases from J; junction bases left unmatched: 7. As DNA, the CDR3 is TGTGCCAGCAAGACAGGGGTTTTAACTAACTATGGCTACACCTTC. Translation: CASKTGVLTNYGYTF.

V usage is TRBV20-1 and J usage is TRBJ1-2; the D is unclear. The germline V gene encodes CDR1 DFQATT and CDR2 SNEGSKA (reference sequence). V lost 5 bases, J lost 6 bases, and 13 bases lay in between. The CDR3 has 12 residues. CDR3 DNA sequence: TGCAGTGCTCCGGGAGTCCCCAATGGCTACACCTTC. Residues: CSAPGVPNGYTF.

This clonotype was detected only a few times. The chain uses TRBV7-2 and TRBJ1-6, with 9 nucleotides matching TRBD1. CDR3 length: 16 residues. Per germline, CDR1 SGHTA and CDR2 FQGNSA. The J segment lost 4 bases and the V segment lost 3 bases, leaving 4 bases of the junction unmatched. The CDR3 sequence is CASSFDGTGYNSPLHF. The DNA of the CDR3 is TGTGCCAGCAGCTTTGACGGGACAGGGTATAATTCACCCCTCCACTTT.

This chain joins TRBV30 and TRBJ1-5; D unresolved. CDR1 and CDR2 (germline): GTSNPN, SVGIG (reference sequence). Between the trimmed V and J ends, which lost 0 bases and 9 bases, there was a span of 6 bases. The CDR3 is 11 residues long. The CDR3 loop reads CAWSVGGPQHF. In nucleotides, the CDR3 is TGTGCCTGGAGTGTAGGTGGGCCCCAGCATTTT.

V gene TRBV10-2 combines with J gene TRBJ1-5, with unresolved D. The CDR3 is 15 amino acids. V was shortened by 7 bases and J by 1 base, with 14 bases between the two germline ends. CDR1 is WSHSY, CDR2 SAAADI, per germline. This CDR3 reads CASTPGIRSNQPQHF. In DNA form, the CDR3 reads TGCGCCAGCACTCCGGGGATTCGGAGCAATCAGCCCCAGCATTTT.

This clonotype showed up many times. The chain joins TRBV18 to TRBJ1-1; maybe TRBD1 (5 bases). The V end lost 4 bases, the J end lost 5 bases, and 20 bases lay between the germline ends. Germline CDR1 reads KGHSH; CDR2 reads LQKENI. The CDR3 totals 16 residues. The CDR3 nucleotides read TGTGCCAGCTCACAAACCCGGGACCCCGCGGGGACTGAAGCTTTCTTT. Translation gives CASSQTRDPAGTEAFF.

This clonotype was recorded a few times. This chain uses TRBV7-2 with TRBJ2-7, with D perhaps being TRBD1 or TRBD2 (7 bases each). This CDR3 comprises 15 residues. CDR1 is SGHTA, CDR2 FQGNSA, per germline. The V end lost 1 base, the J end lost 3 bases, and 13 bases lay between the germline ends. The CDR3 region is CASSLDSGGVYEQYF. The CDR3 DNA sequence: TGTGCCAGCAGCTTAGATTCAGGGGGGGTCTACGAGCAGTACTTC.

The rearrangement uses TRBV20-1 and TRBJ2-5; D ambiguous. Germline values: CDR1 DFQATT, CDR2 SNEGSKA (reference sequence). The CDR3 is 14 amino acids. Trimming took off 3 bases at V and 2 bases at J, with 13 bases between the two ends. CDR3 sequence: CSASVDVTQETQYF. The CDR3 nucleotides are TGCAGTGCTAGTGTGGACGTCACGCAAGAGACCCAGTACTTC.

This chain links TRBV6-2 or TRBV6-3 with TRBJ2-3; 9 bases align to TRBD1. Trimming removed 2 bases from V and 2 bases from J; junction bases left unmatched: 2. The germline gives CDR1 MNHEY, CDR2 SVGEGT. The CDR3 extends over 15 amino acids. The CDR3 bases are TGTGCCAGCAGTTACAGGGACAGGGTCACAGATACGCAGTATTTT. This sequence encodes CASSYRDRVTDTQYF.

The chain joins TRBV6-1 to TRBJ1-2; D is possibly TRBD1 (5 bases). This CDR3 comprises 15 residues. V shed 7 bases and J shed 5 bases, with 20 bases lying between them. Germline CDR1 reads MNHNS; CDR2 reads SASEGT. The CDR3 DNA is TGTGCCAGCACCTCAACAGGCGGAATCCTTTATGGCTACACCTTC. Translating it yields CASTSTGGILYGYTF.

V is TRBV10-2 and J is TRBJ1-4, with 7 bases matching TRBD1. This CDR3 has 13 residues. V dropped 3 bases and J dropped 6; count of bases not matched to a gene: 1. Looked up from germline, CDR1 is WSHSY and CDR2 is SAAADI. CDR3 nucleotides: TGCGCCAGCAGTGATCAGGGGGATGAAAAACTGTTTTTT. It encodes CASSDQGDEKLFF.

The CDR3 here is CASSGHRELPYGQYF. The CDR3, as DNA: TGTGCCAGCAGTGGTCACAGGGAACTTCCCTATGGGCAGTACTTC. V and J are TRBV27 and TRBJ2-7, with a tentative D call TRBD1 (6 bases). V lost 5 bases and J 9 bases, leaving 23 bases between the germline ends. The germline gives CDR1 MNHEY, CDR2 SMNVEV (reference sequence). The CDR3 spans 15 residues.

On this clonotype itself: A clone one base away is much larger, so this may be a read error. The chain recombines TRBV28 with TRBJ2-1; 8 positions agree with TRBD2. TRBJ2-7 explains the end of the DNA better; the J call may be wrong. Germline-derived CDR1 and CDR2 are MDHEN and SYDVKM. The CDR3 consists of 17 residues. CDR3 nucleotide sequence: TGTGCCAGCCCTATCAGCGGGAGTACGATTTCCTACAATGAGCAGTACTTC. Amino acids: CASPISGSTISYNEQYF.

This clonotype was picked up many times. The V gene is TRBV12-3 or TRBV12-4, the J gene TRBJ1-2, with no clear D. The V end was cut by 4 bases, the J end by 4 bases, with 7 bases between. The CDR3 has 12 amino acids. CDR3 protein: CASSSESYGYTF. The CDR3 coding sequence is TGTGCCAGCAGTTCCGAGTCCTATGGCTACACCTTC.

The CDR3 DNA is TGTGCCATCAGTGGTGATCTACTAGGGACACAAGAGACCCAGTACTTC. This gives the protein CAISGDLLGTQETQYF. The chain carries TRBV10-3 and TRBJ2-5, with D perhaps matching TRBD1 (6 bases). The V end was cut by 4 bases, the J end by 2 bases, with 17 bases between. Looked up from germline, CDR1 is ENHRY and CDR2 is SYGVKD. CDR3 length equals 16 residues.

This clonotype was found many times. V usage is TRBV5-1 and J usage is TRBJ2-1, with TRBD1 matching over 8 bases. The CDR3 sequence is 15 residues long. Trimming removed 0 bases from V and 3 bases from J; junction bases left unmatched: 2. Germline lookup yields CDR1 SGHRS and CDR2 YFSETQ. In DNA, the CDR3 is TGCGCCAGCAGCTTGGCAGGGGGCAACTACAATGAGCAGTTCTTC. It encodes CASSLAGGNYNEQFF.

In this sample, this clonotype turned up many times. V and J are TRBV15 and TRBJ2-3; D remains unclear. This CDR3 is 15 amino acids long. The germline gives CDR1 LNHNV, CDR2 YYDKDF (reference sequence). The germline V and J ends were trimmed by 4 bases and 0 bases, with 11 bases remaining between them. CDR3 region: CATSKGSVSTDTQYF. CDR3 coding DNA: TGTGCCACCAGCAAAGGGTCGGTGAGCACAGATACGCAGTATTTT.

This clonotype has just a few counts. V is TRBV3-1 and J is TRBJ1-2, with TRBD1 as a possible D gene (6 bases). V dropped 0 bases and J dropped 0 bases, with 17 bases sitting between them. The CDR3 covers 18 residues. Germline CDR1 LGHDT, CDR2 YNNKEL (reference sequence). CDR3 in DNA: TGTGCCAGCAGCCAAGAGTATATCGTTGGGGACACTAACTATGGCTACACCTTC. Protein sequence: CASSQEYIVGDTNYGYTF. Complete variable domain (other parts from reference TRBV3-1 and TRBJ1-2): DTAVSQTPKYLVTQMGNDKSIKCEQNLGHDTMYWYKQDSKKFLKIMFSYNNKELIINETVPNRFSPKSPDKAHLNLHINSLELGDSAVYFCASSQEYIVGDTNYGYTFGSGTRLTVV.

At least ten counts were recorded for this clonotype. The chain carries TRBV11-3 and TRBJ2-3; TRBD1 matches at 7 bases. Looked up from germline, CDR1 is SGHNT and CDR2 is YENEEA. The ends lost 4 bases at V and 2 bases at J; junction bases unmatched: 3. The CDR3 is made up of 14 amino acids. For the CDR3, the DNA is TGTGCCAGCAGCTACAGGGGTTCCACAGATACGCAGTATTTT. This codes for CASSYRGSTDTQYF.

V usage is TRBV15 and J usage is TRBJ2-6; D is undetermined. Germline CDR1 and CDR2: LNHNV and YYDKDF (reference sequence). V lost 2 bases, J lost 0 bases, and 5 bases lay in between. The CDR3 sequence is 15 residues long. The CDR3 DNA sequence: TGTGCCACCAGCAGATCGAGCTCTGGGGCCAACGTCCTGACTTTC. This sequence encodes CATSRSSSGANVLTF. Drawing the rest from reference TRBV15 and TRBJ2-6, the complete variable domain is DAMVIQNPRYQVTQFGKPVTLSCSQTLNHNVMYWYQQKSSQAPKLLFHYYDKDFNNEADTPDNFQSRRPNTSFCFLDIRSPGLGDTAMYLCATSRSSSGANVLTFGAGSRLTVL.

This clonotype was found a few times. The rearrangement links TRBV20-1 to TRBJ1-1, with a weak D call TRBD1 (5 bases). Trimming shortened V by 6 bases and J by 4 bases, and 18 bases separated the two germline ends. The CDR3 loop spans 14 amino acids. Germline-derived CDR1 and CDR2 are DFQATT and SNEGSKA (reference sequence). CDR3 nucleotide sequence: TGCAGTGCCTCCATTATTCGACAGCGCACTGAAGCTTTCTTT. It specifies CSASIIRQRTEAFF.

Only one count was recorded for this clonotype. This sequence joins TRBV12-3 or TRBV12-4 and TRBJ1-1; D perhaps matches TRBD1 (5 bases). The V end was cut by 5 bases, the J end by 1 base, with 17 bases between. This CDR3 spans 16 amino acids. CDR3 region: CASSHRGRGSNTEAFF. CDR3 DNA sequence: TGTGCCAGCAGTCATAGGGGTAGGGGTTCGAACACTGAAGCTTTCTTT.

This clonotype was seen repeatedly, ten times or more. This rearrangement joins TRBV11-2 to TRBJ2-1; 7 nucleotides line up with TRBD1. The CDR3 runs 15 residues. Per the germline V gene, CDR1 is SGHAT and CDR2 is FQNNGV. J lost 1 base, V lost 6 bases, and 6 bases had no gene match. DNA for the CDR3: TGTGCCAGCAGACCCGACAGGGAGTCCTACAATGAGCAGTTCTTC. This encodes CASRPDRESYNEQFF.

This clonotype has at least ten counts. The gene calls are TRBV20-1 and TRBJ2-1; 10 bases align to TRBD2. This CDR3 is built from 15 residues. CDR1 DFQATT and CDR2 SNEGSKA come from the germline V gene (reference sequence). The junction had 9 bases not matched to a gene; V was cut back by 3 bases and J by 7 bases. CDR3 sequence reads: CSARLAGGAVNEQFF. CDR3 DNA: TGCAGTGCTAGGTTAGCGGGAGGTGCGGTAAATGAGCAGTTCTTC.

At least ten counts were recorded for this clonotype. The V and J genes are TRBV5-5 and TRBJ2-7; possible D gene TRBD1, 6 bases. The CDR3 extends over 14 amino acids. The germline V and J ends were trimmed by 4 bases and 1 base, with 12 bases remaining between them. CDR1 is SGHKS, CDR2 YYEKEE, per germline (reference sequence). In DNA form, the CDR3 reads TGTGCCAGCAGCCTGGACAGACAATCCTACGAGCAGTACTTC. Encoded protein: CASSLDRQSYEQYF.

The chain links TRBV5-5 to TRBJ2-1, with D possibly matching TRBD2 (6 bases). Germline V gene data show CDR1 as SGHKS and CDR2 as YYEKEE (reference sequence). CDR3 length equals 14 residues. V was pared by 2 bases and J by 10 bases, with 16 bases between. The CDR3 sequence is CASSFFLSAGEQFF. Here the CDR3 DNA reads TGTGCCAGCAGCTTCTTTCTATCCGCGGGAGAGCAGTTCTTC.